Sequencing of this T cell receptor (beta chain) was carried out in a study of blood T cell repertoires in COVID-19. This CDR3 region has 16 residues. With 6 bases clipped from V and 6 bases from J, the junction kept 14 bases outside the gene matches. Germline assignment: CDR1 ENHRY and CDR2 SYGVKD. Method: immunoSEQ multiplex PCR; TCRdb's copy keeps in-frame clones and lacks some. The sample holds 200,000 to 300,000 clones, more than 70% seen once. The receptor's source is a woman aged 35 to 49 with acute COVID-19. The chain links TRBV10-3 to TRBJ1-2; 9 positions agree with TRBD1. What was sequenced was PBMCs or T cells enriched from blood (not recorded which). Here the CDR3 reads CAIREPGQGTINGYTF. The DNA of the CDR3 is TGTGCCATCAGGGAACCGGGACAGGGAACAATAAATGGCTACACCTTC.